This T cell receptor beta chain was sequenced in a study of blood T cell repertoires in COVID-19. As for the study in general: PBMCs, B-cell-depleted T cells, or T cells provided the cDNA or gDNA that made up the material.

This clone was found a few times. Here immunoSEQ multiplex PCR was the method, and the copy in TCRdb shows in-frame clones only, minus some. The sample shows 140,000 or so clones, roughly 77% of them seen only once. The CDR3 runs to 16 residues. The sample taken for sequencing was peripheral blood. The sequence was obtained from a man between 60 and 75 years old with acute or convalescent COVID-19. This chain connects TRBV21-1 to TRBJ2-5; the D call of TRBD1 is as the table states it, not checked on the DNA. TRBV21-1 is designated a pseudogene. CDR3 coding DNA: TGTGCCAGCAATACAAGGGGGACAGGGCGCCGGGAGACCCAGTACTTC. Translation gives CASNTRGTGRRETQYF.